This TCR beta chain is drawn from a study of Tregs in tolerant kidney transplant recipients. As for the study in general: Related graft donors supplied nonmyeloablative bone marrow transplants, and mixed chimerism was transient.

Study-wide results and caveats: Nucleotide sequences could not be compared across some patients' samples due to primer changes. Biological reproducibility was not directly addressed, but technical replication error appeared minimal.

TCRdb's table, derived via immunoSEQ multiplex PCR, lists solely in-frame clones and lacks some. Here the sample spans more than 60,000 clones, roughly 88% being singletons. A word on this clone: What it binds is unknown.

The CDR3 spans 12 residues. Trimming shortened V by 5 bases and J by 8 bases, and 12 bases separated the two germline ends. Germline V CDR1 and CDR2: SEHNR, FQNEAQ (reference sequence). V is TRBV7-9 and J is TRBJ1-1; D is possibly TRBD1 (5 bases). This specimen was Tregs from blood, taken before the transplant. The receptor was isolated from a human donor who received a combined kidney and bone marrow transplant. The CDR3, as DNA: TGTGCCAGCAGCCCCCATGGGGGGGAAGCTTTCTTT. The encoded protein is CASSPHGGEAFF.